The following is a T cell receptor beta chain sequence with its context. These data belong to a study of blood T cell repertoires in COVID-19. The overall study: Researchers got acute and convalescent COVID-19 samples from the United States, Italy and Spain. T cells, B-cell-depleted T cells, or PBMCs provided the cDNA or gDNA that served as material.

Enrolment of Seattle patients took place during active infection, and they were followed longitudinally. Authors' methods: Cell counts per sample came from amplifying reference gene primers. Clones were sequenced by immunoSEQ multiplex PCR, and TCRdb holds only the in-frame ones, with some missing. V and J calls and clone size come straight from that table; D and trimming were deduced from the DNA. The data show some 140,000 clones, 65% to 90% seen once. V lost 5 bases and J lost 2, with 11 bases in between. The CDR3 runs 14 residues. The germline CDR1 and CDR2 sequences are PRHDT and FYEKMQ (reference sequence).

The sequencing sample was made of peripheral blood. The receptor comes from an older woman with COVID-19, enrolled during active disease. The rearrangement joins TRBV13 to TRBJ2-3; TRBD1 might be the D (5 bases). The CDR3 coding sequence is TGTGCCAGCAGCCTCCGACAGTCCACAGATACGCAGTATTTT. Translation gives CASSLRQSTDTQYF.